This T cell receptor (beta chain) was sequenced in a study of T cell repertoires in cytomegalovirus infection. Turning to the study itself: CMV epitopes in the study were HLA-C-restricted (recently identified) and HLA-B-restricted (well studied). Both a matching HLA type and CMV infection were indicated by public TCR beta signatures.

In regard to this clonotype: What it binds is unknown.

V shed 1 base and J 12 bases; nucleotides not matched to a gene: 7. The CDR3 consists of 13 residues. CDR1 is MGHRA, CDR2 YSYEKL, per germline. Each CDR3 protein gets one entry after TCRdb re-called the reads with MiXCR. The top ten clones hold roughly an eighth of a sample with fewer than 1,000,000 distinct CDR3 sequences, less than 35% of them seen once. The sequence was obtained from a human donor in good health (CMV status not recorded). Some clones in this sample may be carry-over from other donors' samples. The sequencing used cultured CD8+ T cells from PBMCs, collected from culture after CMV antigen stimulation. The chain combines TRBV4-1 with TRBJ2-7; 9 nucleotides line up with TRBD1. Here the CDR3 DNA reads TGCGCCAGCAGCCAAGGGCCGGGACAGGGTATGTACTTC. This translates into CASSQGPGQGMYF.